These T cell receptor beta chains were read from a single sample in a study of human T cells and chemical hapten exposure. Via MiXCR, TCRdb re-called the RACE reads, giving one row per CDR3 protein. The table includes tens of thousands of distinct CDR3 sequences, about 7% detected once. The sample was whole blood, taken in connection with sensitization to the hapten diphenylcyclopropenone (DPC). All receptors come from a woman aged 30 to 39 with alopecia areata. Some clones in this sample may be carry-over from other donors' samples. Each CDR3 is given without its conserved first and last residue.

TRBV5-1	TRBJ1-1	ASSLQGSNTEAF
TRBV12-3/TRBV12-4	TRBJ1-6	ASSSRPPLH
TRBV20-1	TRBJ1-2	SARAGRDGYT
TRBV5-1	TRBJ1-1	ASSLSGTAEAF
TRBV29-1	TRBJ1-1	SVSRGYLNTEAF
TRBV5-1	TRBJ2-3	ASSLTTHSSGTDTQY
TRBV7-3	TRBJ2-3	ASSFLGGRDTQY
TRBV18	TRBJ1-6	ASWLTVSPLMNNSPLH
TRBV5-8	TRBJ1-1	ASSLKERNTEAF
TRBV29-1	TRBJ1-1	SVGRGTNTEAF
TRBV20-1	TRBJ1-2	SARVSIGTHANYGYT
TRBV11-2	TRBJ1-1	ASSWGAGGYTEAF
TRBV27	TRBJ2-7	ASSSLDRTYEQY
TRBV7-9	TRBJ1-5	ASSAGNQPQH
TRBV5-6	TRBJ2-7	ASSPAVRGLLSYEQY
TRBV9	TRBJ2-3	ASSVASTNTQY
TRBV28	TRBJ1-5	ASSPPGVSNQPQH
TRBV2	TRBJ1-5	ASSGTVYSNQPQH
TRBV20-1	TRBJ1-4	SARALGRAFNEKLF
TRBV20-1	TRBJ2-3	SARLAGEDTQY
TRBV30	TRBJ2-7	AWSDSSYEQY
TRBV6-4	TRBJ2-3	ASNPSGGPPDTQY
TRBV30	TRBJ2-1	AWSRGLGEQF
TRBV18	TRBJ2-3	ASSPPRVSGTDTQY
TRBV5-1	TRBJ2-1	ASSTGGPDNEQF
TRBV18	TRBJ2-3	ASSPPAATDTQY
TRBV6-1	TRBJ1-2	ASSVSGSGYT
TRBV7-9	TRBJ1-4	ASSPQGNEKLF
TRBV7-8	TRBJ2-3	ASSLAVSTDTQY
TRBV20-1	TRBJ2-5	SARDGLAQETQY
TRBV10-3	TRBJ2-6	AISGGTTHKGSSGANVLT
TRBV12-3/TRBV12-4	TRBJ2-2	ASMGATGELF
TRBV20-1	TRBJ1-1	SARGGKSNTEAF
TRBV5-1	TRBJ2-1	ASSFPQVVGRDYYYNEQF
TRBV3-1	TRBJ1-1	ASSQTNTEAF
TRBV3-1	TRBJ2-5	ASSAGSETQY
TRBV6-5	TRBJ1-6	ASSYRTGYGTNSPLH
TRBV5-4	TRBJ2-5	ASSLGTQETQY
TRBV29-1	TRBJ1-1	SGTGGFYTEAF
TRBV29-1	TRBJ1-1	SVWADRADTEAF
TRBV27	TRBJ1-2	ASSSALTGFYGYT
TRBV5-5	TRBJ1-2	ASSLGGDYGYT
TRBV20-1	TRBJ1-2	SAGPVGGIYGYT
TRBV3-1	TRBJ2-2	ASSQVSGRGTGELF
TRBV5-4	TRBJ2-1	ASSSGPGTVYNEQF
TRBV2	TRBJ1-1	ASSSQGKMNTEAF
TRBV12-3/TRBV12-4	TRBJ2-3	ASSSTSGSDTQY
TRBV21-1	TRBJ2-3	ASSKNLVLAGATDTQY
TRBV7-2	TRBJ2-7	ASSLDGSWRYEQY